This T cell receptor beta chain was profiled in a study of blood T cell repertoires in COVID-19. As for the study in general: Sources were T cells, B-cell-depleted T cells, or PBMCs; the material itself was cDNA or gDNA.

The CDR3 totals 15 residues. The ends lost 1 base at V and 4 bases at J; junction bases unmatched: 2. CDR1 and CDR2 (germline): SGHNT, YENEEA. Some clones are missing from TCRdb's copy, which holds only in-frame ones; the method was immunoSEQ multiplex PCR. The data hold approximately 440,000 clones, with less than 95% observed a single time. The gene calls are TRBV11-3 and TRBJ1-1; TRBD1 aligns across 11 bases. The TCR was taken from a man younger than 35 who had recovered from COVID-19. Sequenced input: PBMCs or T cells enriched from blood (not recorded which). In DNA form, the CDR3 reads TGTGCCAGCAGCTTAGCTGGGACAGGGGGCACTGAAGCTTTCTTT. Its protein is CASSLAGTGGTEAFF.